The 12 T cell receptor beta chains below come from one sample, sequenced in a study of blood T cell repertoires in COVID-19. Data came from immunoSEQ multiplex PCR; TCRdb stores just in-frame clones and leaves some out. The sample records 140,000 to 150,000 clones, just over 85% being singletons. Specimen: PBMCs or T cells enriched from blood (not recorded which). The receptors were gathered from a man aged 50-59 years who had recovered from COVID-19.

The DNA for the CDR3 is TGTGCCAGCAGCCACTTGACAGTTAACTATGGCTACACCTTC. Translated, it gives CASSHLTVNYGYTF. The chain employs TRBV3-1 (or the pseudogene TRBV3-2) and TRBJ1-2, with a tentative D call TRBD1 (5 bases). V was shortened by 3 bases and J by 1 base, with 9 bases between the two germline ends. This CDR3 region has 14 residues. CDR1 LGHDT and CDR2 YNNKEL come from the germline V gene (reference sequence).

The rearrangement links TRBV7-3 to TRBJ1-1, with 8 nucleotides matching TRBD1. The CDR3 contains 14 residues. CDR1 is SGHTA, CDR2 FQGTGA, per germline. Trimming cost V 4 bases and J 7 bases; bases outside gene matches: 8. The DNA of the CDR3 is TGTGCCAGCAGCTATTCAGGGGGCGCAGGTGAAGCTTTCTTT. This codes for CASSYSGGAGEAFF.

This chain joins TRBV5-1 and TRBJ1-2; TRBD1 aligns across 7 bases. CDR1 is SGHRS, CDR2 YFSETQ, per germline. V trimming: 3 bases; J trimming: 7 bases; junction bases outside the gene matches: 3. The CDR3 runs 12 residues. This CDR3 is CASSSQGSGYTF. Written as DNA, the CDR3 is TGCGCCAGCAGCTCACAGGGGAGTGGCTACACCTTC.

The gene calls are TRBV6-5 and TRBJ2-7; no reliable D call. Germline values: CDR1 MNHEY, CDR2 SVGAGI. Trimming pared 5 bases from V and 2 bases from J, leaving 10 bases between. The CDR3 contains 13 residues. The CDR3 here is CASSRTRAYEQYV. For the CDR3, the DNA is TGTGCCAGCAGTCGCACACGTGCCTACGAGCAGTACGTC.

This chain connects TRBV3-1 (or the pseudogene TRBV3-2) to TRBJ1-5; 8 bases match TRBD1. The CDR3 loop spans 14 amino acids. Germline V gives CDR1 LGHDT, CDR2 YNNKEL (reference sequence). The ends lost 5 bases at V and 7 bases at J; junction bases unmatched: 7. Here the CDR3 reads CASSGQGSMQPQHF. The CDR3 bases are TGTGCCAGCAGCGGACAGGGAAGTATGCAGCCCCAGCATTTT.

The CDR3 nucleotides are TGTGCCAGCAGCTTAGCGCGGGACAGAGAACAAGAAGCTTTCTTT. Translated, it gives CASSLARDREQEAFF. The chain links TRBV11-1 to TRBJ1-1, with 7 bases fitting TRBD1. V dropped 0 bases and J dropped 8; count of bases not matched to a gene: 9. Germline V lookup: CDR1 SGHAT, CDR2 FQDESV (reference sequence). This CDR3 has 15 amino acids.

V gene TRBV16 combines with J gene TRBJ1-2; D perhaps matches TRBD1 (5 bases). Trimming pared 2 bases from V and 2 bases from J, leaving 6 bases between. CDR3 length: 13 residues. Germline assignment: CDR1 KGHSY and CDR2 FQNENV. The DNA of the CDR3 is TGTGCCAGCAGCCAAGACAGCAACTATGGCTACACCTTC. Protein: CASSQDSNYGYTF.

The chain joins TRBV5-4 to TRBJ1-2; D might be TRBD1 (6 bases). Trimming took off 4 bases at V and 2 bases at J, with 9 bases between the two ends. CDR3 length equals 13 residues. Germline V gene data show CDR1 as SGHNT and CDR2 as YYREEE (reference sequence). The CDR3 DNA reads TGTGCCAGCAGCACGGACAGAAACTATGGCTACACCTTC. Translating it yields CASSTDRNYGYTF.

The gene calls are TRBV5-6 and TRBJ1-5; 9 bases fit TRBD1. The J segment lost 0 bases and the V segment lost 4 bases, leaving 11 bases of the junction unmatched. Germline V gene lookup returns CDR1 SGHDT and CDR2 YYEEEE. The CDR3 sequence is 18 residues long. For the CDR3, the DNA is TGTGCCAGCAGCCGCACCGGGACAGGGCGATATAGCAATCAGCCCCAGCATTTT. Its protein is CASSRTGTGRYSNQPQHF.

The genes are TRBV9 and TRBJ2-1; TRBD1 matches 8 bases. The length of the CDR3 is 15 residues. CDR1 SGDLS and CDR2 YYNGEE come from the germline V gene. The junction had 3 bases not matched to a gene; V was cut back by 0 bases and J by 4 bases. The CDR3 region has the DNA TGTGCCAGCAGCGTAGGGACAGGGACTTACAATGAGCAGTTCTTC. Residues: CASSVGTGTYNEQFF.

The V gene is TRBV7-9, the J gene TRBJ1-2; 10 bases fit TRBD1. J lost 4 bases, V lost 5 bases, and 4 bases had no gene match. The CDR3 contains 14 residues. Germline-derived CDR1 and CDR2 are SEHNR and FQNEAQ (reference sequence). The CDR3 here is CASSGDRGIYGYTF. The CDR3 DNA is TGTGCCAGCAGCGGGGACAGGGGAATCTATGGCTACACCTTC.

This chain uses TRBV29-1 with TRBJ2-5; 10 bases map to TRBD2. The trim removed 7 bases at V and 4 bases at J, leaving 3 bases unmatched. The CDR3 sequence is 12 residues long. The germline gives CDR1 SQVTM, CDR2 ANQGSEA. CDR3 DNA: TGCAGCGGATTAGCGGGAGGAGAGACCCAGTACTTC. Protein product: CSGLAGGETQYF.